This T cell receptor beta chain was recorded in a study of shared clonotypes between healthy human individuals. Whole-study results and caveats: With few donors, the genetic and exposure-history diversity represented was limited.

The naive CD8 fraction comprised CD45RO-negative cells positively selected for CCR7 and excluded terminally differentiated effector memory CD45RA+ cells. Everyone who donated was a Caucasian adult who lived in Nashville, Tennessee. The genomic DNA of each subset was split evenly across several immunoSEQ plates. In the study's own analysis: From ImmunoSEQ came sequences covering only the junction and carrying no quality scores, so filtering differed. Sequencing used immunoSEQ multiplex PCR; TCRdb keeps in-frame clones, though not all of them. V, J and clone size are taken as reported in that table, and D and trimming were inferred from the DNA itself. In the table there are under 600,000 clones, nearly 98% of which are singletons. To note about this clone: Its antigen remains unknown.

This CDR3 region has 16 residues. Losses at the gene ends were 5 bases for V and 7 bases for J; bases not matched to a gene: 10. Germline CDR1 is SEHNR and CDR2 is FQNEAQ (reference sequence). The clonotype originates from a man aged 25-40 years in good health. Source material: naive CD8+ T cells sorted from blood. V usage is TRBV7-9 and J usage is TRBJ2-2, with TRBD2 matching over 10 bases. The CDR3 nucleotides are TGTGCCAGCAGCAGTCAGCGGGAGGGCCAGGTCGGGGAGCTGTTTTTT. It is translated as CASSSQREGQVGELFF. The full variable domain, with the rest looked up from reference TRBV7-9 and TRBJ2-2, is DTGVSQNPRHKITKRGQNVTFRCDPISEHNRLYWYRQTLGQGPEFLTYFQNEAQLEKSRLLSDRFSAERPKGSFSTLEIQRTEQGDSAMYLCASSSQREGQVGELFFGEGSRLTVL.